This paragraph reports one T cell receptor (beta chain). The antigen remains unidentified. The data are from a study of response to subunit inactivated influenza vaccine. Study conclusions and caveats: A suggestion made by the authors is that each seasonal influenza vaccination recruits few new T cells.

Germline CDR1 is MNHNS and CDR2 is SASEGT. The CDR3 is 17 residues long. J gave up 1 base and V 6 bases, and 6 bases lay outside the gene matches. TCRdb redid the calling of the RT-PCR reads with MiXCR, one entry per CDR3 protein. The sample holds roughly 570,000 distinct CDR3 sequences, 11% to 15% seen once. The sequence derives from a man aged 50 to 59 who received an inactivated influenza vaccine. The source was PBMCs from blood, collected about 11 days after vaccination. The V call is TRBV6-1, the J call TRBJ2-2, with 12 bases identical to TRBD2. Written as DNA, the CDR3 is TGTGCCAGCAGGCTAGCGGGAGGGCCCGTGAACACCGGGGAGCTGTTTTTT. This gives the protein CASRLAGGPVNTGELFF.